This TCR beta chain appears in the sequencing data of a study of T cell changes during pregnancy in multiple sclerosis. V dropped 4 bases and J dropped 10; count of bases not matched to a gene: 4. CDR3 size: 12 residues. Germline-derived CDR1 and CDR2 are SQVTM and ANQGSEA. This table comes from immunoSEQ multiplex PCR, and its TCRdb copy is limited to in-frame clones, with some not included. The table has roughly 72,000 clones, about 94% seen once; the top ten hold less than 0.15%. The V and J genes are TRBV29-1 and TRBJ2-6; TRBD1 matches 7 bases. This specimen consisted of CD4+ T cells from peripheral blood mononuclear cells, obtained after pregnancy. The receptor was isolated from a female donor with multiple sclerosis, enrolled in a pregnancy study. The CDR3 sequence: CSVVTGLNVLTF. For the CDR3, the DNA is TGCAGCGTTGTGACAGGGTTGAACGTCCTGACTTTC. Full variable domain (rest looked up from reference TRBV29-1 and TRBJ2-6): SAVISQKPSRDICQRGTSLTIQCQVDSQVTMMFWYRQQPGQSLTLIATANQGSEATYESGFVIDKFPISRPNLTFSTLTVSNMSPEDSSIYLCSVVTGLNVLTFGAGSRLTVL.